The entry that follows covers one T cell receptor beta chain sequence. This clone is a singleton in its sample. Its recognized antigen is unknown. No much larger clone is present one base from it, and per-base qualities are unavailable. The CDR3 regions of human TCRbeta chains were analyzed by immunosequencing. The original methods were these. TCRs in the repertoires were matched against a reference library of SARS-CoV-2-specific TCRs that had been generated with the MIRA antigen-specificity platform. Breadth was defined as the fraction of unique TCRs that were SARS-CoV-2-associated. Depth was defined as the fraction of total T cells that were SARS-CoV-2-associated. Each spike-specific TCR was assigned to its reactive spike region and to a CD4 or CD8 class using the MIRA data. Log10-transformed breadth and depth values were compared by one-way ANOVA with Sidak's multiple comparisons tests. The table was pulled from immuneACCESS by TCRdb, which kept in-frame rearrangements only. Such tables lose some clones; where checked, under half of the loss comes from unresolved V genes, and the rest has no known cause. That table furnishes V, J and clone size, whereas the DNA furnished D and trimming. The table for this sample lists more than 100,000 clones; 85% to 95% of them were counted only once. Jointly, the top ten make up roughly 5.4% of the sample.

This entry is derived from a study of T cell responses to AZD1222 COVID-19 vaccine (dated by TCRdb to the early 2020s). Study-wide context: AZD1222 recipients given second doses at about 4 weeks or at about 12 weeks were pooled, since spike-specific TCR depth and breadth were not found to differ between the two schedules. TCR sequencing was performed for about 250 trial participants, of whom about 200 were given two doses of AZD1222 and approximately 25 were given two doses of MenACWY control vaccine. Trial participants were enrolled by age into 18-55, 56-69 and 70-plus year subgroups, with 148, 28 and 57 TCR-sequenced participants respectively. Findings and caveats that apply to the study as a whole: CD4 TCRs associated with the vaccine covered the entire spike protein, and the dominant responses were in regions 160-218 and 743-854. Participants were mostly white British, with more females than males. The authors suggested clonal diversity may have been underestimated. The 56-69-year group was small, and its depth increase did not reach significance, likely because of low power. Only six or seven AZD1222 recipients were SARS-CoV-2 seropositive at baseline, limiting conclusions about previously exposed vaccinees. Because no samples from the day 14 peak response were available, repertoires could be characterized only after the peak T cell response. Nearly half of unique spike-specific TCRs reportedly recognized epitopes outside regions mutated in the B.1.351 and B.1.1.7 variants. A significant rise in spike-specific TCR breadth and depth was observed after two AZD1222 doses relative to day 0 and relative to MenACWY recipients.

This specimen's time point label, interpreted: baseline before first vaccination. Samples from vaccinated people were obtained from the UK trials COV001 and COV002, which included a single-blind randomized controlled phase 2/3 trial of AZD1222 (ChAdOx1 nCoV-19) in healthy adults. Trial participant PBMC samples were collected at day 0 and day 28 after the second dose for TCRbeta chain sequencing. CDR1 and CDR2 were assigned from the germline V gene (reference sequence) as LNHNV and YYDKDF. Including cysteine and phenylalanine, the CDR3 has 15 amino acids. CDR3 DNA is the only sequence kept; it has 45 bases, read in frame from the first base. Deletion took 4 bases off V and 2 bases off J, with a span of 12 bases between the germline ends.

The V and J genes are TRBV15 and TRBJ1-3, and perhaps TRBD1 as D gene, on 5 matching bases. Sequenced here: peripheral blood, sampled on day 0 of AZD1222 vaccination. The TCR originated in an adult in good health. The nucleotides are TGTGCCACCAGCACCGACAGATTCCCTGGAAACACCATATATTTT. This sequence encodes CATSTDRFPGNTIYF.